This T cell receptor (beta chain) was recorded in a study of tissue T cells after allogeneic stem cell transplantation. The study's findings and limits: Anatomically similar tissues had similar TCR repertoires within each patient.

Concerning this clone itself: The antigen is undetermined. The germline and genes are mouse ones. The CDR3 extends 1 residue past the end of the read, so its final part is completed from the germline J gene.

Sample time point: mouse harvest day 7 after allogeneic transplant. The graft held 10^6 splenic CD5+ T cells and 10^7 T-cell-depleted bone marrow cells. Profiling relied on immunoSEQ multiplex PCR, and the TCRdb table lists in-frame clones only, not all of them. Found here are under 9,000 clones, roughly half of them singletons; the top ten hold roughly 12%. This CDR3 is built from 15 residues. In germline, CDR1 is NNHDY, CDR2 SYVADS. Trimming cost V 1 base and J 2 bases, with 12 bases left between them. Specimen: lymph node tissue. This chain connects TRBV13-3 to TRBJ1-1; a weak D match, TRBD1 (6 bases). This sequence originates from a female BALB/c mouse given C57BL/6 T cells with graft-versus-host disease after an allogeneic hematopoietic cell transplant. The CDR3 spells CASSDSGQFNTEVFF. The DNA read from the CDR3 is TGTGCCAGCAGTGATTCGGGACAATTTAACACAGAAGTCTTC.